This T cell receptor beta chain was found in a study of OX40 agonist ivuxolimab in advanced cancers. For the study at large: The mean age was approximately 56 years, ranging from roughly 23 to 80, with 82.7% of participants male. Participants could have had prior anti-PD-1, anti-PD-L1 or anti-CTLA-4 therapy, and less than 45% had some. Study-level findings and limits: No determination was made of the antigen specificity of the expanded peripheral T cells.

Autoimmune disease history or systemic immunosuppression led to patients being barred. With regard to this clone: The antigen is undetermined.

Using immunoSEQ multiplex PCR, the repertoire was profiled, and TCRdb retains in-frame clones only, with some absent. Among fewer than 60,000 clones listed, approximately 82% were seen once. This CDR3 has 12 residues. V was trimmed by 6 bases and J by 1 base, leaving 6 bases between them. Germline V gene sequence: CDR1 SGHDN, CDR2 FVKESK. Sequenced here: CD4+ or CD8+ T cells sorted from blood, sampled in a trial of the OX40 agonist ivuxolimab. This sequence was found in an adult with an advanced solid tumor such as melanoma, head and neck, liver or kidney cancer. The chain carries TRBV14 and TRBJ1-1; D is unresolved. CDR3 bases: TGTGCCAGCAGTCGGCCGAACACTGAAGCTTTCTTT. The encoded protein is CASSRPNTEAFF.